Each of the 9 T cell receptor beta chains below was sequenced from the same sample in a study of low-dose radiotherapy and immunotherapy resistance in tumors. The time point is: after trial treatment. Stated treatment: LDRT plus nivolumab, ipilimumab, low-dose cyclophosphamide and aspirin (RACIN trial). Both a constant-region primer and a V-primer adapter served to amplify TCRs across around 20 PCR cycles. TCRdb called the reads again in MiXCR, with one record for every CDR3 protein. The profile shows roughly 50,000 distinct CDR3 sequences, approximately 35% of them singletons. The sequencing here drew on PBMCs, taken after low-dose radiotherapy plus immunotherapy. These TCRs come from a male donor with rectosigmoid adenocarcinoma.

Many counts were recorded for this clonotype. The rearrangement joins TRBV5-1 to TRBJ2-2, with D unclear. Germline V CDR1 and CDR2: SGHRS, YFSETQ. V lost 4 bases and J 0 bases, leaving 7 bases between the germline ends. This CDR3 contains 14 residues. The CDR3, as DNA: TGCGCCAGCAGCCTCACGGCGAACACCGGGGAGCTGTTTTTT. It specifies CASSLTANTGELFF.

In its sample, this clonotype was seen a few times. This chain uses TRBV12-5 with TRBJ2-1, with 10 positions matching TRBD2. The CDR3 has 13 residues. V lost 7 bases and J lost 5; bases outside the gene matches: 2. Germline V gives CDR1 LGHNT, CDR2 FRNRAP. Here the CDR3 DNA reads TGTGCTAGTGTAGCGGGGGGAAACAATGAGCAGTTCTTC. It codes for CASVAGGNNEQFF.

This clonotype was detected many times. The rearrangement joins TRBV12-3 or TRBV12-4 to TRBJ2-1; 9 bases are a match to TRBD2. The CDR3 spans 14 residues. Trimming cost V 7 bases and J 2 bases; bases outside gene matches: 3. The CDR3 sequence is CASKASGTYNEQFF. As DNA, the CDR3 is TGTGCCAGCAAGGCTAGCGGGACCTACAATGAGCAGTTCTTC.

Here the CDR3 reads CASSLVGGTTAREQFF. The CDR3 DNA sequence: TGTGCCAGCAGCTTGGTCGGTGGGACCACCGCTCGGGAGCAGTTCTTC. The gene calls are TRBV5-4 and TRBJ2-1; either TRBD1 or TRBD2 may supply D (5 bases each). CDR1 and CDR2 (germline): SGHNT, YYREEE (reference sequence). The CDR3 runs 16 residues. V was trimmed by 0 bases and J by 10 bases, leaving 20 bases between them.

The V call is TRBV3-1, the J call TRBJ2-7, with D possibly TRBD2 on 5 matching bases. CDR3 length: 14 residues. V was pared by 3 bases and J by 0 bases, with 9 bases between. Per germline, CDR1 LGHDT and CDR2 YNNKEL (reference sequence). CDR3 sequence (DNA): TGTGCCAGCAGCCAGGACTTAAGCTCCTACGAGCAGTACTTC. It codes for CASSQDLSSYEQYF.

With respect to this clonotype: It is likely a read error: a sequence one base away is far more abundant. The chain has TRBV7-9 and TRBJ2-7; a possible D gene is TRBD2 (6 bases). Per the germline V gene, CDR1 is SEHNR and CDR2 is FQNEAQ (reference sequence). The CDR3 covers 13 residues. The CDR3 region has the DNA TGTGCCAGCAGCAACAGGAGGGTAGGTGAGCAGCACTTC. Translation: CASSNRRVGEQHF.

This clonotype was counted at least ten times. The genes are TRBV15 and TRBJ2-7, with a possible D match to TRBD1 (6 bases). V was clipped by 1 base and J by 2 bases, with 9 bases between them. This CDR3 contains 14 residues. Germline V gene data show CDR1 as LNHNV and CDR2 as YYDKDF (reference sequence). CDR3 in DNA: TGTGCCACCAGCAGAGCCAGGGGCGCCTACGAGCAGTACTTC. Protein product: CATSRARGAYEQYF. The full variable domain, rest sourced from reference TRBV15 and TRBJ2-7, is DAMVIQNPRYQVTQFGKPVTLSCSQTLNHNVMYWYQQKSSQAPKLLFHYYDKDFNNEADTPDNFQSRRPNTSFCFLDIRSPGLGDTAMYLCATSRARGAYEQYFGPGTRLTVT.

This clonotype came up many times. V usage is TRBV6-2 or TRBV6-3 and J usage is TRBJ2-1; 11 bases are shared with TRBD2. The J segment lost 6 bases and the V segment lost 2 bases, leaving 3 bases of the junction unmatched. The CDR3 runs to 15 residues. Germline V lookup: CDR1 MNHEY, CDR2 SVGEGT. The CDR3 DNA reads TGTGCCAGCAGTTACAGCGGACTAGCGGGCAATGAGCAGTTCTTC. Its translation: CASSYSGLAGNEQFF.

V gene TRBV7-9 combines with J gene TRBJ1-3; D not resolved. CDR1 and CDR2 (germline): SEHNR, FQNEAQ (reference sequence). With 7 bases removed from V and 4 bases from J, the gap between germline ends came to 11 bases. The CDR3 has 13 amino acids. The CDR3 bases are TGTGCCAGCACTTTGGTTGGGGGAAACACCATATATTTT. Its translation is CASTLVGGNTIYF. Complete variable domain (other parts from reference TRBV7-9 and TRBJ1-3): DTGVSQNPRHKITKRGQNVTFRCDPISEHNRLYWYRQTLGQGPEFLTYFQNEAQLEKSRLLSDRFSAERPKGSFSTLEIQRTEQGDSAMYLCASTLVGGNTIYFGEGSWLTVV.